These 27 T cell receptor beta chains came from one sample sequenced in a study of response to subunit inactivated influenza vaccine (dated by TCRdb to the late 2010s). Library generation was performed with RT-PCR. The listed sequencing device is Illumina HiSeq 2500. TCRdb redid the processing of the public reads, applying fastp at Q25 and MiXCR, and retained in-frame beta chains. A single entry per CDR3 protein holds the most common genes and DNA from its merged rows. Present in this sample are about 800,000 distinct CDR3 sequences, 21% of which were seen just once. Clones ranked in the top ten supply 10% of the sample. The sequencing used PBMCs from blood, collected roughly 5 days after vaccination. Every receptor here comes from a man aged 50-60 years who received an inactivated influenza vaccine. Donor details come from another sample of the same person, matched by shared clones.

This chain links TRBV4-1 with TRBJ2-7; D may be TRBD1 (6 bases). The germline V and J ends were trimmed by 3 bases and 2 bases, with 14 bases remaining between them. The germline V gene encodes CDR1 MGHRA and CDR2 YSYEKL. This CDR3 contains 15 residues. The DNA of the CDR3 is TGCGCCAGCAGCCAGGTTGGGGGCGCCGCCTACGAGCAGTACTTC. It codes for CASSQVGGAAYEQYF.

This clonotype has only a few counts. V usage is TRBV4-2 and J usage is TRBJ2-7, with 10 bases identical to TRBD2. J gave up 2 bases and V 7 bases, and 8 bases lay outside the gene matches. The V gene's germline CDR1 is LGHNA and CDR2 YNFKEQ. The CDR3 covers 15 residues. CDR3 protein: CASNLLAGETYEQYF. In DNA, the CDR3 is TGTGCCAGCAACCTTCTAGCGGGAGAGACCTACGAGCAGTACTTC.

The J gene is TRBJ2-1, the V gene TRBV5-1, with TRBD2 as a possible D gene (5 bases). Germline CDR1 is SGHRS and CDR2 is YFSETQ. CDR3 length: 15 amino acids. V was shortened by 6 bases and J by 4 bases, with 17 bases between the two germline ends. CDR3 coding DNA: TGCGCCAGCAATGGGATGGCGGGCACATACAATGAGCAGTTCTTC. Residues: CASNGMAGTYNEQFF.

The V gene is TRBV12-3 or TRBV12-4, the J gene TRBJ1-5; D not resolved. This CDR3 has 13 amino acids. The V and J ends lost 3 bases and 6 bases respectively, with 9 bases between them. CDR3 nucleotides: TGTGCCAGCAGTTTGCCGATCGGTCAGCCCCAGCATTTT. The encoded protein is CASSLPIGQPQHF.

Here the CDR3 DNA reads TGCGCCAGCAGCGCTCGTTCGGGGGCGGATTCACCCCTCCACTTT. It specifies CASSARSGADSPLHF. The rearrangement uses TRBV5-1 and TRBJ1-6; possible D gene TRBD1, 6 bases. V lost 4 bases to trimming and J lost 8 bases, with 16 bases between them. CDR3 size: 15 residues. CDR1 is SGHRS, CDR2 YFSETQ, per germline.

The V call is TRBV12-3 or TRBV12-4, the J call TRBJ1-4, with 7 bases fitting TRBD1. J lost 8 bases, V lost 7 bases, and 10 bases had no gene match. CDR3 length: 14 amino acids. The CDR3 loop is CASTQQGSREKLFF. CDR3 bases: TGTGCCAGCACCCAACAGGGGAGCAGGGAAAAACTGTTTTTT.

This chain uses TRBV28 with TRBJ2-7, with a tentative D call TRBD1 (5 bases). From germline, CDR1 is MDHEN and CDR2 SYDVKM. V dropped 6 bases and J dropped 7 bases, with 25 bases sitting between them. There are 16 residues in the CDR3. The CDR3 coding sequence is TGTGCCAGCAGCGTCGGGTGGGGCCCCCGGGTGTCAGAGCAGTACTTC. This sequence encodes CASSVGWGPRVSEQYF.

The chain joins TRBV24-1 to TRBJ2-5, with TRBD2 matching over 7 bases. V was clipped by 5 bases and J by 5 bases; unmatched bases: 1. CDR1 and CDR2 (germline): KGHDR, SFDVKD. The CDR3 has 12 residues. The CDR3 DNA follows: TGTGCCACCAGTGGGGAGGGGGAGACCCAGTACTTC. It specifies CATSGEGETQYF.

The chain has TRBV10-3 and TRBJ2-3, with 10 bases fitting TRBD2. This CDR3 is 16 amino acids long. Germline-derived CDR1 and CDR2 are ENHRY and SYGVKD. V lost 1 base and J lost 3; bases outside the gene matches: 4. The CDR3 reads CAISEFLAGVTDTQYF. CDR3 nucleotides: TGTGCCATCAGTGAGTTTCTAGCGGGGGTTACAGATACGCAGTATTTT.

The chain carries TRBV30 and TRBJ1-5; D possibly corresponds to TRBD1 (5 bases). CDR1 is GTSNPN, CDR2 SVGIG, per germline (reference sequence). V lost 0 bases, J lost 7 bases, and 13 bases lay in between. The CDR3 is 14 residues long. The DNA for the CDR3 is TGTGCCTGGAGTGTTGGGCAGGGTCGCCAGCCCCAGCATTTT. It specifies CAWSVGQGRQPQHF.

At least ten counts were recorded for this clonotype. The V gene is TRBV7-9, the J gene TRBJ1-2, with unresolved D. CDR3 size: 14 residues. CDR1 is SEHNR and CDR2 is FQNEAQ in the germline V gene (reference sequence). V gave up 5 bases and J gave up 2 bases, with 12 bases separating them. The CDR3 DNA reads TGTGCCAGCAGCCCGAAGGGAAGCAACTATGGCTACACCTTC. Translated, it gives CASSPKGSNYGYTF.

The V and J genes are TRBV6-1 and TRBJ1-2; D not certain. Looked up from germline, CDR1 is MNHNS and CDR2 is SASEGT. The CDR3 covers 11 residues. V shed 6 bases and J shed 11 bases, with 13 bases lying between them. The DNA for the CDR3 is TGTGCCAGCAGGGCGGACCTCGGTTACACCTTC. Translated, it gives CASRADLGYTF.

The sample holds a few counts of this clonotype. The chain couples TRBV11-1 to TRBJ2-1, with 7 nucleotides matching TRBD1. This CDR3 contains 18 residues. V was clipped by 1 base and J by 4 bases; unmatched bases: 13. CDR1 and CDR2 from the germline V gene are SGHAT and FQDESV (reference sequence). The CDR3 spells CASSLVLRGQFMYNEQFF. CDR3 sequence (DNA): TGTGCCAGCAGCTTAGTATTAAGGGGGCAGTTTATGTACAATGAGCAGTTCTTC.

There are a few counts of this clonotype. The rearrangement uses TRBV5-1 and TRBJ2-1; D ambiguous. CDR3 size: 13 residues. Trimming took off 2 bases at V and 9 bases at J, with 12 bases between the two ends. Looked up from germline, CDR1 is SGHRS and CDR2 is YFSETQ. The CDR3 DNA reads TGCGCCAGCAGCTTAGAGAGGTCGGGTGAGCAGTTCTTC. Its protein product is CASSLERSGEQFF. The entire variable domain, with the rest obtained from reference TRBV5-1 and TRBJ2-1, is as follows: KAGVTQTPRYLIKTRGQQVTLSCSPISGHRSVSWYQQTPGQGLQFLFEYFSETQRNKGNFPGRFSGRQFSNSRSEMNVSTLELGDSALYLCASSLERSGEQFFGPGTRLTVL.

The J gene is TRBJ2-5, the V gene TRBV11-2; the match to TRBD2 covers 8 bases. There are 18 residues in the CDR3. Germline CDR1 and CDR2: SGHAT and FQNNGV. V lost 5 bases to trimming and J lost 4 bases; unmatched junction nucleotides: 18. The CDR3 DNA reads TGTGCCAGCAGCCTGACCCCGGTATCGGGAGGGCCCGGAGAGACCCAGTACTTC. This encodes CASSLTPVSGGPGETQYF.

The chain joins TRBV11-2 to TRBJ2-2, with 8 bases matching TRBD1. The CDR3 spans 16 residues. Germline CDR1 reads SGHAT; CDR2 reads FQNNGV. V shed 1 base, J shed 5 bases, and the junction held 6 bases outside the gene matches. DNA of the CDR3: TGTGCCAGCAGCTTAGGGGCAGGGGGCGCGACCGGGGAGCTGTTTTTT. It translates to CASSLGAGGATGELFF. Based on the CDR3 plus reference TRBV11-2 and TRBJ2-2, the full variable domain is EAGVAQSPRYKIIEKRQSVAFWCNPISGHATLYWYQQILGQGPKLLIQFQNNGVVDDSQLPKDRFSAERLKGVDSTLKIQPAKLEDSAVYLCASSLGAGGATGELFFGEGSRLTVL.

The CDR3 nucleotides are TGTGCCAGCAGTGGTAACTCTAGAAACACTGAAGCTTTCTTT. It is translated as CASSGNSRNTEAFF. This chain joins TRBV2 and TRBJ1-1; no definite D call. V was pared by 4 bases and J by 2 bases, with 11 bases between. The CDR3 runs 14 residues. Looked up from germline, CDR1 is SNHLY and CDR2 is FYNNEI. Together with reference TRBV2 and TRBJ1-1, the CDR3 gives the full variable domain: EPEVTQTPSHQVTQMGQEVILRCVPISNHLYFYWYRQILGQKVEFLVSFYNNEISEKSEIFDDQFSVERPDGSNFTLKIRSTKLEDSAMYFCASSGNSRNTEAFFGQGTRLTVV.

A few counts support this clonotype. The chain employs TRBV5-1 and TRBJ1-5, with TRBD1 identical over 7 bases. The CDR3 is made up of 16 amino acids. The V and J ends lost 4 bases and 2 bases, in that order; junction bases with no gene match: 9. Germline values: CDR1 SGHRS, CDR2 YFSETQ. The CDR3 sequence: CASSPGGGGGNQPQHF. CDR3 in DNA: TGCGCCAGCAGCCCCGGTGGAGGGGGCGGCAATCAGCCCCAGCATTTT. The entire variable domain, with the rest obtained from reference TRBV5-1 and TRBJ1-5, is as follows: KAGVTQTPRYLIKTRGQQVTLSCSPISGHRSVSWYQQTPGQGLQFLFEYFSETQRNKGNFPGRFSGRQFSNSRSEMNVSTLELGDSALYLCASSPGGGGGNQPQHFGDGTRLSIL.

Many counts were recorded for this clonotype. The chain links TRBV6-1 to TRBJ2-7; a possible D gene is TRBD1 (6 bases). The V gene's germline CDR1 is MNHNS and CDR2 SASEGT. There are 16 residues in the CDR3. V was pared by 3 bases and J by 3 bases, with 18 bases between. The CDR3 bases are TGTGCCAGCAGTGAGGAAAGACAGGCTGAGGGCTACGAGCAGTACTTC. This translates into CASSEERQAEGYEQYF.

The chain is built from TRBV30 and TRBJ1-5; D remains unclear. Germline V gene sequence: CDR1 GTSNPN, CDR2 SVGIG (reference sequence). The CDR3 covers 13 residues. V gave up 2 bases and J gave up 3 bases, with 8 bases separating them. CDR3 bases: TGTGCCTGGAGTTTGGGGATCAATCAGCCCCAGCATTTT. It translates to CAWSLGINQPQHF. The complete variable domain, with remaining parts taken from reference TRBV30 and TRBJ1-5, reads SQTIHQWPATLVQPVGSPLSLECTVEGTSNPNLYWYRQAAGRGLQLLFYSVGIGQISSEVPQNLSASRPQDRQFILSSKKLLLSDSGFYLCAWSLGINQPQHFGDGTRLSIL.

V and J are TRBV21-1 and TRBJ2-7; the table's D call, TRBD1, has no DNA check behind it. TRBV21-1 counts as a pseudogene. The CDR3 is 14 residues long. The CDR3 sequence is CASRGQGVPYEQYF. CDR3 bases: TGTGCCAGCAGAGGACAGGGGGTACCCTACGAGCAGTACTTC.

This clonotype was observed a few times. The chain has TRBV6-6 and TRBJ1-1; the D is unclear. Trimming shortened V by 1 base and J by 3 bases, and 3 bases separated the two germline ends. In germline, CDR1 is MNHNY, CDR2 SVGAGI (reference sequence). This CDR3 comprises 12 residues. In nucleotides, the CDR3 is TGTGCCAGCAGTTACTTGGACACTGAAGCTTTCTTT. Amino acid sequence: CASSYLDTEAFF.

This clonotype was seen a handful of times. This rearrangement joins TRBV20-1 to TRBJ2-1, with D unclear. V gave up 5 bases and J gave up 2 bases, with 13 bases separating them. CDR1 is DFQATT and CDR2 is SNEGSKA in the germline V gene (reference sequence). The CDR3 runs 14 residues. CDR3 in amino acids: CSAARGPAYNEQFF. For the CDR3, the DNA is TGCAGTGCTGCCCGCGGTCCCGCCTACAATGAGCAGTTCTTC.

This clonotype was counted between two and nine times. The CDR3 loop is CASSVFQDRRPSPTDTQYF. DNA for the CDR3: TGTGCCAGCAGTGTTTTTCAGGACAGGCGCCCGAGTCCCACAGATACGCAGTATTTT. This chain connects TRBV6-1 to TRBJ2-3; 7 bases match TRBD1. This CDR3 has 19 amino acids. The ends lost 4 bases at V and 2 bases at J; junction bases unmatched: 18. Per the germline V gene, CDR1 is MNHNS and CDR2 is SASEGT.

This clonotype has only a few counts. The gene calls are TRBV5-1 and TRBJ2-1, with TRBD1 as a possible D gene (5 bases). This CDR3 spans 16 amino acids. The germline CDR1 and CDR2 sequences are SGHRS and YFSETQ. V was trimmed by 4 bases and J by 0 bases, leaving 14 bases between them. The CDR3 spells CASSVGDMSSYNEQFF. The CDR3 nucleotides read TGCGCCAGCAGCGTAGGGGATATGAGCTCCTACAATGAGCAGTTCTTC.

This clonotype was detected a few times. The chain links TRBV10-3 to TRBJ2-7; D remains ambiguous. This CDR3 is built from 16 residues. The germline CDR1 and CDR2 sequences are ENHRY and SYGVKD. V was clipped by 4 bases and J by 0 bases, with 16 bases between them. This chain's CDR3 is CAISGFDPSSSYEQYF. The CDR3 coding sequence is TGTGCCATCAGTGGGTTCGACCCCTCGAGCTCCTACGAGCAGTACTTC.

This clonotype was picked up a small number of times. The V and J genes are TRBV30 and TRBJ2-3; 7 bases are a match to TRBD2. V shed 1 base, J shed 5 bases, and the junction held 18 bases outside the gene matches. The CDR3 covers 18 residues. From germline, CDR1 is GTSNPN and CDR2 SVGIG (reference sequence). The CDR3 nucleotides read TGTGCCTGGAGTGAATTCGGGGGGAGACTAGCAGAACGAGATACGCAGTATTTT. It specifies CAWSEFGGRLAERDTQYF.